These 17 T cell receptor beta chains were all obtained from the same sample, sequenced in a study of cytomegalovirus exposure and HLA in healthy donors. A multiplex PCR was run with 60 Vbeta primers and 13 Jbeta primers. Profiled with immunoSEQ multiplex PCR; TCRdb holds only in-frame clones, not every one. The sample includes about 210,000 clones, about four fifths seen only once; the top ten take approximately 6.5%. Sequenced: PBMCs. These receptors were taken from a man aged 35 to 55 in good health and CMV-seropositive.

V gene TRBV5-1 combines with J gene TRBJ2-1, with TRBD2 identical over 12 bases. CDR3 length: 15 residues. V trimming: 3 bases; J trimming: 7 bases; junction bases outside the gene matches: 5. Germline V lookup: CDR1 SGHRS, CDR2 YFSETQ. CDR3 loop: CASSSGLAGLNEQFF. Here the CDR3 DNA reads TGCGCCAGCAGCTCAGGACTAGCGGGACTGAATGAGCAGTTCTTC.

The rearrangement joins TRBV11-2 to TRBJ1-1; D remains ambiguous. With 3 bases removed from V and 2 bases from J, the gap between germline ends came to 7 bases. Germline V gene lookup returns CDR1 SGHAT and CDR2 FQNNGV. This CDR3 spans 13 amino acids. CDR3 protein: CASSFPSNTEAFF. DNA for the CDR3: TGTGCCAGCAGCTTCCCCAGTAACACTGAAGCTTTCTTT.

This clone was counted a few times. The rearrangement joins TRBV6-1 to TRBJ2-4; no definite D call. Germline V gene sequence: CDR1 MNHNS, CDR2 SASEGT. The CDR3 runs 12 residues. With 2 bases removed from V and 9 bases from J, the gap between germline ends came to 8 bases. The CDR3 coding sequence is TGTGCCAGCAGTGAAAACTCTCCCATTCAGTACTTC. This sequence encodes CASSENSPIQYF.

V and J are TRBV4-2 and TRBJ2-2, with 13 positions matching TRBD2. V lost 5 bases, J lost 10 bases, and 10 bases stayed unmatched. The CDR3 runs 16 residues. In germline, CDR1 is LGHNA, CDR2 YNFKEQ. CDR3 region: CASSGRTSGSRPELFF. CDR3 DNA sequence: TGTGCCAGCAGCGGCAGGACTAGCGGGAGTCGGCCGGAGCTGTTTTTT.

This chain uses TRBV4-2 with TRBJ2-7, with D maybe TRBD1 (7 bases). Germline assignment: CDR1 LGHNA and CDR2 YNFKEQ. This CDR3 is built from 21 residues. Trimming took off 0 bases at V and 5 bases at J, with 32 bases between the two ends. Written as DNA, the CDR3 is TGTGCCAGCAGCCAAGATGGGGGGAAAAGGACAGGAAGGGGTATCGCGCACGAGCAGTACTTC. Its translation: CASSQDGGKRTGRGIAHEQYF.

The chain recombines TRBV5-1 with TRBJ2-3, with 11 bases lining up with TRBD2. This CDR3 spans 16 amino acids. CDR1 is SGHRS, CDR2 YFSETQ, per germline. V lost 4 bases to trimming and J lost 3 bases; unmatched junction nucleotides: 7. The CDR3 sequence is CASSSSGRAETDTQYF. In nucleotides, the CDR3 is TGCGCCAGCAGCAGTAGCGGGAGGGCGGAGACAGATACGCAGTATTTT. Together with reference TRBV5-1 and TRBJ2-3, the CDR3 gives the full variable domain: KAGVTQTPRYLIKTRGQQVTLSCSPISGHRSVSWYQQTPGQGLQFLFEYFSETQRNKGNFPGRFSGRQFSNSRSEMNVSTLELGDSALYLCASSSSGRAETDTQYFGPGTRLTVL.

This chain uses TRBV5-1 with TRBJ2-3; a weak D match, TRBD1 (5 bases). V shed 0 bases and J shed 6 bases, with 14 bases lying between them. The CDR3 is 15 amino acids. CDR1 SGHRS and CDR2 YFSETQ come from the germline V gene. CDR3 DNA: TGCGCCAGCAGCTTGGTGGACACTGGTCGGGATACGCAGTATTTT. Translation gives CASSLVDTGRDTQYF.

The chain has TRBV15 and TRBJ2-7, with D maybe TRBD1 (6 bases). Germline CDR1 is LNHNV and CDR2 is YYDKDF (reference sequence). V was pared by 3 bases and J by 2 bases, with 8 bases between. CDR3 size: 13 residues. CDR3 coding DNA: TGTGCCACCAGCAGGACAGGAACCTACGAGCAGTACTTC. Translation: CATSRTGTYEQYF.

The chain has TRBV27 and TRBJ1-1; no clear D gene. In germline, CDR1 is MNHEY, CDR2 SMNVEV (reference sequence). The CDR3 totals 13 residues. Trimming took off 5 bases at V and 4 bases at J, with 11 bases between the two ends. In DNA form, the CDR3 reads TGTGCCAGCAGTGGGTGGGGAGGCACTGAAGCTTTCTTT. It specifies CASSGWGGTEAFF.

V and J are TRBV12-5 and TRBJ1-1; weak D call: TRBD1 (5 bases). CDR3 length: 13 amino acids. CDR1 is LGHNT and CDR2 is FRNRAP in the germline V gene. With 9 bases removed from V and 3 bases from J, the gap between germline ends came to 14 bases. The CDR3 spells CASASRGDTEAFF. The DNA for the CDR3 is TGTGCTAGCGCGTCACGGGGGGACACTGAAGCTTTCTTT.

This chain links TRBV16 with TRBJ1-2, with 7 positions matching TRBD1. CDR1 is KGHSY and CDR2 is FQNENV in the germline V gene. J was trimmed by 4 bases and V by 3 bases; bases with no gene match: 5. The CDR3 is made up of 14 amino acids. The CDR3 spells CASSHLQGSYGYTF. The CDR3 region has the DNA TGTGCCAGCAGCCACCTACAGGGGAGCTATGGCTACACCTTC.

The CDR3 loop reads CASSKSGCTGQETQYF. The CDR3 DNA follows: TGTGCCAGCAGCAAAAGCGGGTGCACAGGACAAGAGACCCAGTACTTC. This chain connects TRBV21-1 to TRBJ2-5; the table's D call of TRBD2 was not tested on the DNA. TRBV21-1 is shown as a pseudogene. The length of the CDR3 is 16 residues.

This chain joins TRBV5-6 and TRBJ2-3; 7 nucleotides agree with TRBD2. Trimming took 0 bases from V and 11 from J; bases not matched to a gene: 6. Germline CDR1 and CDR2: SGHDT and YYEEEE. This CDR3 contains 13 residues. The CDR3 bases are TGTGCCAGCAGCTTGGGGCGGGAGCCCGTGCAGTATTTT. Residues: CASSLGREPVQYF.

The chain uses TRBV28 and TRBJ2-7, with D possibly matching TRBD1 (5 bases). The germline gives CDR1 MDHEN, CDR2 SYDVKM. This CDR3 has 13 residues. V was pared by 4 bases and J by 6 bases, with 13 bases between. CDR3 nucleotide sequence: TGTGCCAGCAGTTCAATGAACAGGTTCGAGCAGTACGTC. Translating gives CASSSMNRFEQYV.

The chain is built from TRBV9 and TRBJ1-3; D not certain. The CDR3 covers 14 residues. In germline, CDR1 is SGDLS, CDR2 YYNGEE. V lost 2 bases to trimming and J lost 1 base, with 7 bases between them. The chain's CDR3 is CASSVTVSGNTIYF. Here the CDR3 DNA reads TGTGCCAGCAGCGTGACTGTTTCTGGAAACACCATATATTTT.

The chain recombines TRBV10-2 with TRBJ1-2; 9 nucleotides agree with TRBD1. The germline gives CDR1 WSHSY, CDR2 SAAADI. The CDR3 sequence is 14 residues long. V was clipped by 8 bases and J by 2 bases; unmatched bases: 6. The CDR3 DNA follows: TGCGCCAGCGGGGGGACAGGGCTAAACTATGGCTACACCTTC. Amino acid sequence: CASGGTGLNYGYTF.

The rearrangement uses TRBV2 and TRBJ2-1; 12 bases fit TRBD2. Germline-derived CDR1 and CDR2 are SNHLY and FYNNEI. This CDR3 region has 15 residues. J gave up 8 bases and V 4 bases, and 6 bases lay outside the gene matches. CDR3 DNA: TGTGCCAGCAGTGGCCGACTAGCGGGAGTCGATGAGCAGTTCTTC. Residues: CASSGRLAGVDEQFF. The entire variable domain, with the rest obtained from reference TRBV2 and TRBJ2-1, is as follows: EPEVTQTPSHQVTQMGQEVILRCVPISNHLYFYWYRQILGQKVEFLVSFYNNEISEKSEIFDDQFSVERPDGSNFTLKIRSTKLEDSAMYFCASSGRLAGVDEQFFGPGTRLTVL.